This T cell receptor (beta chain) originates from a study of cytomegalovirus exposure and HLA in healthy donors. PCR primers comprised 60 Vbeta and 13 Jbeta primers. Clones were sequenced by immunoSEQ multiplex PCR, and TCRdb holds only the in-frame ones, with some missing. The sample holds around 99,000 clones; around 67% are singletons and the top ten take roughly 15%. CDR1 KGHSH and CDR2 LQKENI come from the germline V gene. The CDR3 has 14 amino acids. The V end lost 3 bases, the J end lost 0 bases, and 6 bases lay between the germline ends. This clone has more than one count but fewer than ten. Its matching antigen is unknown. Notes on the study in general: It has been reported that TCR beta sequences accurately predicted the HLA-A and HLA-B alleles of most subjects. Under in vitro conditions, three CMV-associated chains were confirmed as specific for CMV antigens. In a later analysis, parvovirus B19, influenza, CMV and Epstein-Barr virus appeared linked to several top co-occurrence clusters. In a later analysis, TCR beta V- and J-gene trimming was associated with a missense DCLRE1C variant.

V gene TRBV18 combines with J gene TRBJ1-5; D is unclear. The specimen was PBMCs. This clonotype was sampled from a woman in her 40s in good health and CMV-seropositive. In DNA, the CDR3 is TGTGCCAGCTCACCTTCTTATAGCAATCAGCCCCAGCATTTT. Translated: CASSPSYSNQPQHF.